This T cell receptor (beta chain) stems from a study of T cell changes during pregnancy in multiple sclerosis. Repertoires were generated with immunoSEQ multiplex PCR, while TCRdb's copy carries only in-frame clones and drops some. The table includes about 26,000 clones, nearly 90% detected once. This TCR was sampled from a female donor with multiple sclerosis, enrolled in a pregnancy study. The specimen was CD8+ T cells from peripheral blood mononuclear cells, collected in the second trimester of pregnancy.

CDR3 bases: TGTGCCAGCAGTTATTCCCCGGGAAGCTACGAGCAGTACTTC. It translates to CASSYSPGSYEQYF. The chain recombines TRBV6-5 with TRBJ2-5; possible D gene TRBD2, 5 bases. The end of the DNA fits TRBJ2-7 better, so the J call may be wrong. Germline V gives CDR1 MNHEY, CDR2 SVGAGI. The CDR3 contains 14 residues.